The 11 T cell receptor beta chains below come from one sample, sequenced in a study of blood T cell repertoires in COVID-19. TCRdb's copy holds only in-frame clones and misses some; the assay was immunoSEQ multiplex PCR. Among under 200,000 clones listed, around 87% were seen once. Sequencing was done on a sample of peripheral blood. Source of these receptors: a young man with active or convalescent COVID-19.

The chain couples TRBV2 to TRBJ1-2; 7 nucleotides line up with TRBD1. Looked up from germline, CDR1 is SNHLY and CDR2 is FYNNEI. This CDR3 comprises 15 residues. After removal of 5 bases from V and 4 bases from J, the junction contained 10 bases not matched to a gene. The CDR3 protein is CASSNGQVLIYGYTF. For the CDR3, the DNA is TGTGCCAGCAGTAATGGACAGGTCCTGATCTATGGCTACACCTTC.

The genes are TRBV28 and TRBJ1-2, with TRBD1 matching 8 bases. V was pared by 6 bases and J by 4 bases, with 13 bases of the junction left unmatched. The CDR3 consists of 16 residues. Germline V lookup: CDR1 MDHEN, CDR2 SYDVKM. This CDR3 is CASSQTGELVSYGYTF. Here the CDR3 DNA reads TGTGCCAGCAGCCAGACAGGGGAGCTTGTTTCCTATGGCTACACCTTC.

Here the CDR3 reads CASRIRVGRTDTQYF. The CDR3 DNA reads TGTGCCAGCAGGATCCGGGTTGGGAGGACAGATACGCAGTATTTT. V gene TRBV27 combines with J gene TRBJ2-3, with D possibly TRBD2 on 6 matching bases. V was pared by 6 bases and J by 3 bases, with 16 bases between. The CDR3 covers 15 residues. Germline values: CDR1 MNHEY, CDR2 SMNVEV (reference sequence).

The CDR3 is CASSPPNGVDYGYTF. The DNA of the CDR3 is TGTGCCAGCTCACCACCGAACGGGGTCGACTATGGCTACACCTTC. The genes are TRBV18 and TRBJ1-2; D uncertain. The CDR3 runs 15 residues. Germline values: CDR1 KGHSH, CDR2 LQKENI. Trimming stripped 0 bases from V and 3 bases from J, with 11 bases between.

V gene TRBV7-2 combines with J gene TRBJ2-7; D may be TRBD2 (6 bases). Germline CDR1 reads SGHTA; CDR2 reads FQGNSA. The CDR3 spans 15 residues. The V end lost 2 bases, the J end lost 0 bases, and 11 bases lay between the germline ends. The CDR3 nucleotides are TGTGCCAGCAGCTTACGCGGGGCCCTCTCCTACGAGCAGTACTTC. This codes for CASSLRGALSYEQYF. The full variable domain, its missing parts supplied by reference TRBV7-2 and TRBJ2-7, is GAGVSQSPSNKVTEKGKDVELRCDPISGHTALYWYRQSLGQGLEFLIYFQGNSAPDKSGLPSDRFSAERTGGSVSTLTIQRTQQEDSAVYLCASSLRGALSYEQYFGPGTRLTVT.

J is TRBJ1-2 and V is TRBV7-9, with D unclear. The germline V and J ends were trimmed by 2 bases and 1 base, with 14 bases remaining between them. Germline V gene sequence: CDR1 SEHNR, CDR2 FQNEAQ (reference sequence). The CDR3 is made up of 16 amino acids. CDR3 residues: CASSLRRETNNYGYTF. For the CDR3, the DNA is TGTGCCAGCAGCTTACGCCGGGAGACAAATAACTATGGCTACACCTTC.

This chain joins TRBV24-1 and TRBJ1-1; 10 bases are shared with TRBD1. Germline CDR1 and CDR2: KGHDR and SFDVKD. The CDR3 is made up of 16 amino acids. The V gene end was trimmed by 5 bases and the J gene end by 3 bases; junction bases not matched to a gene: 8. CDR3 in amino acids: CATSVIGDRGYTEAFF. For the CDR3, the DNA is TGTGCCACCAGTGTTATAGGGGACAGGGGATACACTGAAGCTTTCTTT.

The chain combines TRBV30 with TRBJ1-2; 7 bases are shared with TRBD1. In germline, CDR1 is GTSNPN, CDR2 SVGIG (reference sequence). The V gene end was trimmed by 3 bases and the J gene end by 12 bases; junction bases not matched to a gene: 13. This CDR3 is built from 13 residues. The CDR3 loop reads CAWRNWGTELNTF. In nucleotides, the CDR3 is TGTGCCTGGAGAAACTGGGGGACAGAACTTAACACCTTC.

The V gene is TRBV14, the J gene TRBJ1-2; no firm D call. Germline values: CDR1 SGHDN, CDR2 FVKESK. CDR3 length: 13 amino acids. Trimming left V 4 bases short and J 8 bases short, with 14 bases between. The CDR3 coding sequence is TGTGCCAGCAGCCCAGTAACTCGGGAAGGCTACACCTTC. Translated, it gives CASSPVTREGYTF.

V is TRBV29-1 and J is TRBJ1-1; a weak D match, TRBD1 (5 bases). The germline CDR1 and CDR2 sequences are SQVTM and ANQGSEA. V lost 0 bases and J 5 bases, leaving 13 bases between the germline ends. This CDR3 has 14 amino acids. This chain's CDR3 is CSVEDHQGWTEAFF. The CDR3 nucleotides read TGCAGCGTTGAAGATCACCAGGGTTGGACTGAAGCTTTCTTT.

This sequence joins TRBV24-1 and TRBJ2-2; D call uncertain. Germline CDR1 is KGHDR and CDR2 is SFDVKD. The CDR3 is 14 amino acids. The V and J ends lost 7 bases and 3 bases respectively, with 11 bases between them. The CDR3 DNA is TGTGCCACCAGATCATCTACGTACACCGGGGAGCTGTTTTTT. This sequence encodes CATRSSTYTGELFF.